This T cell receptor beta chain was recovered during a study of T cells in Graves' hyperthyroidism and ophthalmopathy. Notes on the study in general: Model predictions of ophthalmopathy came a median 6.5 months before onset. Most thyroid clonotypes expanded above 0.001 appeared in blood too.

In regard to this clonotype: Its antigen is not identified.

This CDR3 has 13 residues. From germline, CDR1 is LNHDA and CDR2 SQIVND (reference sequence). What was amplified from RNA transcripts were TCR beta CDR3 regions. In the first-round RT-PCR of the TCR CDR3, the HTBI primer set was used. TCRdb re-analysed the multiplex PCR reads in MiXCR, keeping a single row per CDR3 protein. In the table there are around 350,000 distinct CDR3 sequences, 13% to 15% of which are singletons. Material: blood. This sequence originates from an older woman with Graves' ophthalmopathy. The rearrangement joins TRBV19 to TRBJ2-7; D gene uncertain. The chain's CDR3 is CAQQGPPPYEQYF. DNA of the CDR3: TGTGCTCAGCAAGGGCCCCCCCCCTACGAGCAGTACTTC.